The following is a T cell receptor (beta chain) sequence with its context. Its antigen is as yet unknown. Naive CD8 cells lacked CD45RO and underwent positive selection for CCR7, leaving out terminally differentiated effector memory CD45RA+ cells. Caucasian adults residing in Nashville, Tennessee made up all the donors. The data originate from a study of shared clonotypes between healthy human individuals. Study-wide context: Per-donor plates numbered three CD4 naive, three CD4 memory, two CD8 naive and one CD8 memory.

The CDR3 totals 15 residues. V dropped 0 bases and J dropped 8 bases, with 13 bases sitting between them. Germline V gene data show CDR1 as MNHEY and CDR2 as SMNVEV (reference sequence). Assay used: immunoSEQ multiplex PCR; TCRdb lists only in-frame clones, some missing. Here the sample spans under 850,000 clones, 90% to 95% being singletons. Study-level results: Depth of sequencing was expected to influence donor clonotype sharing. Collection of samples was limited to blood; tissue repertoires likely differ.

The sequenced material came from naive CD8+ T cells sorted from blood. The clonotype comes from a man younger than 45 in good health. The chain joins TRBV27 to TRBJ1-4; possible D gene TRBD1, 6 bases. CDR3 in amino acids: CASSLSPGGGEKLFF. In DNA, the CDR3 is TGTGCCAGCAGTTTATCGCCGGGGGGCGGCGAAAAACTGTTTTTT.